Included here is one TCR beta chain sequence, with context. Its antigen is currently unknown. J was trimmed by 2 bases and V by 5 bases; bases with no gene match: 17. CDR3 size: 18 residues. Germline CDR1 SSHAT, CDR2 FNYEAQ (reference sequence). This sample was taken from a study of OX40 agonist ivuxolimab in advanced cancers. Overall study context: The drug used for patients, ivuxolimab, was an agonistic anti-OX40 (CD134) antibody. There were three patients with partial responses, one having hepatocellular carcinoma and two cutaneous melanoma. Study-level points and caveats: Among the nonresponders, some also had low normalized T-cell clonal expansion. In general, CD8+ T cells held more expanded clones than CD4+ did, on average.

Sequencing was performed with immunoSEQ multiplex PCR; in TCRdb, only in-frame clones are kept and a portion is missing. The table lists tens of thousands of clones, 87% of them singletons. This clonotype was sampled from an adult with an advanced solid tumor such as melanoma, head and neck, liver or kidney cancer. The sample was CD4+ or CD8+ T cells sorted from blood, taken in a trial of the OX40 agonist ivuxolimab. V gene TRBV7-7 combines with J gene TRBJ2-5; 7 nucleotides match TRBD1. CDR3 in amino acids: CASSHSDPTGLGQETQYF. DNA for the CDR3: TGTGCCAGCAGCCACAGCGATCCGACAGGGTTGGGACAAGAGACCCAGTACTTC.